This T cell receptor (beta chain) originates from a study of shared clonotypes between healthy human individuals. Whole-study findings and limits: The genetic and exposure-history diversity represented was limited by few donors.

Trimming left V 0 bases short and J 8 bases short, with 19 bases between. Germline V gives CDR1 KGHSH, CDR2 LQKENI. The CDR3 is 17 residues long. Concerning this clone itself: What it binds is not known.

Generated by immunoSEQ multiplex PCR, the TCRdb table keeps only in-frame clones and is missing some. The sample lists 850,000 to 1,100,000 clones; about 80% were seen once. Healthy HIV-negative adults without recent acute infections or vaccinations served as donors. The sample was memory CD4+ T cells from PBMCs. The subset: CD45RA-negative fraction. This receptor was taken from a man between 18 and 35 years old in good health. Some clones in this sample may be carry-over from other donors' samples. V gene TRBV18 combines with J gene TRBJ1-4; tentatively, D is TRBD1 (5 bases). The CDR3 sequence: CASSPPARVWGNEKLFF. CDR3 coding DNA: TGTGCCAGCTCACCACCGGCCAGGGTATGGGGTAACGAAAAACTGTTTTTT. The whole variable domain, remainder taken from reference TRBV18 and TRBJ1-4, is NAGVMQNPRHLVRRRGQEARLRCSPMKGHSHVYWYRQLPEEGLKFMVYLQKENIIDESGMPKERFSAEFPKEGPSILRIQQVVRGDSAAYFCASSPPARVWGNEKLFFGSGTQLSVL.